A selection of T cell receptor beta chains follows, all from one sample in a study of T cell responses to AZD1222 COVID-19 vaccine. TCRdb keeps only in-frame clones here, not all; method: immunoSEQ multiplex PCR. The sample lists approximately 180,000 clones; 90% to 95% were seen once. This specimen consisted of peripheral blood, obtained on day 0 of AZD1222 vaccination. The receptor source for this set is an adult in good health. Each CDR3 is given with its conserved first and last residue. A D gene is named only where the DNA matches it firmly. Not every row has a clone size; where given, it reads once, few, many or a size class.

v_gene: TRBV1; len: 14; d_gene: -; j_gene: TRBJ1-6; abundance: -; CDR3nt: TGCACCAGCCCTAACGACAGGGCGAGTTCACCCCTCCACTTT; CDR3aa: CTSPNDRASSPLHF
v_gene: TRBV29-1; len: 15; d_gene: -; j_gene: TRBJ1-2; abundance: -; CDR3nt: TGCAGCGTTGATGACGGCTACGGGGGAAGCTATGGCTACACCTTC; CDR3aa: CSVDDGYGGSYGYTF
v_gene: TRBV6-5; len: 16; d_gene: TRBD2; j_gene: TRBJ2-5; abundance: -; CDR3nt: TGTGCCAGCAGTTACTCTCCGGATTTGGCGGGAGGGGCCCAGTACTTC; CDR3aa: CASSYSPDLAGGAQYF
v_gene: TRBV18; len: 18; d_gene: -; j_gene: TRBJ1-3; abundance: -; CDR3nt: TGTGCCAGCTCACTCCAGTTTTCGCCCAAGAACTCTGGAAACACCATATATTTT; CDR3aa: CASSLQFSPKNSGNTIYF
v_gene: TRBV12-3/TRBV12-4; len: 13; d_gene: -; j_gene: TRBJ1-1; abundance: -; CDR3nt: TGTGCCAGCAGTTTTCAGGGAAACACTGAAGCTTTCTTT; CDR3aa: CASSFQGNTEAFF
v_gene: TRBV29-1; len: 13; d_gene: -; j_gene: TRBJ1-2; abundance: -; CDR3nt: TGCAGCGTAGGGGTGGGGCAGTTAGGAGGCTACACCTTC; CDR3aa: CSVGVGQLGGYTF
v_gene: TRBV11-2; len: 17; d_gene: TRBD2; j_gene: TRBJ2-1; abundance: -; CDR3nt: TGTGCCAGCAGCTTCTTAGAGGGCGGGAGGGCCCGGTATGAGCAGTTCTTC; CDR3aa: CASSFLEGGRARYEQFF
v_gene: TRBV28; len: 15; d_gene: TRBD1; j_gene: TRBJ1-6; abundance: once; CDR3nt: TGTGCCAGCACCAAGGACAGGGGGCCTAATTCACCCCTCCACTTT; CDR3aa: CASTKDRGPNSPLHF
v_gene: TRBV24-1; len: 15; d_gene: -; j_gene: TRBJ2-7; abundance: -; CDR3nt: TGTGCCACCAGTCCGGGACAAAGGAGGGGCTACGAGCAGTACTTC; CDR3aa: CATSPGQRRGYEQYF
v_gene: TRBV20-1; len: 13; d_gene: -; j_gene: TRBJ1-1; abundance: -; CDR3nt: TGCAGTGCTAGTCCCAGCATGAACACTGAAGCTTTCTTT; CDR3aa: CSASPSMNTEAFF
v_gene: TRBV15; len: 14; d_gene: -; j_gene: TRBJ1-1; abundance: once; CDR3nt: TGTGCCACCAGCAGCCCTGGGCCGAACACTGAAGCTTTCTTT; CDR3aa: CATSSPGPNTEAFF
v_gene: TRBV29-1; len: 11; d_gene: -; j_gene: TRBJ2-4; abundance: -; CDR3nt: TGCAGCGTTGTGCAGAGAAACATTCAGTACTTC; CDR3aa: CSVVQRNIQYF
v_gene: TRBV6-2/TRBV6-3; len: 20; d_gene: TRBD2; j_gene: TRBJ2-3; abundance: -; CDR3nt: TGTGCCAGCAGTTACCCCCGACTAGCGGGACCCCCCCAGCACCTAGATACGCAGTATTTT; CDR3aa: CASSYPRLAGPPQHLDTQYF
v_gene: TRBV30; len: 13; d_gene: -; j_gene: TRBJ2-7; abundance: -; CDR3nt: TGTGCCTGGGGGCAGGGGCGCACCTACGAGCAGTACTTC; CDR3aa: CAWGQGRTYEQYF
v_gene: TRBV16; len: 13; d_gene: -; j_gene: TRBJ1-1; abundance: -; CDR3nt: TGTGCCAGCAGCCCATCAGGGGCCCCTGAAGCTTTCTTT; CDR3aa: CASSPSGAPEAFF
v_gene: TRBV29-1; len: 13; d_gene: TRBD1; j_gene: TRBJ2-7; abundance: -; CDR3nt: TGCAGCGCGGGGACAGGGAGACCCTACGAGCAGTACTTC; CDR3aa: CSAGTGRPYEQYF
v_gene: TRBV5-1; len: 13; d_gene: -; j_gene: TRBJ2-7; abundance: -; CDR3nt: TGCGCCAGCACCAAAGGCCCCACCTACGAGCAGTACTTC; CDR3aa: CASTKGPTYEQYF
v_gene: TRBV5-4; len: 14; d_gene: -; j_gene: TRBJ1-2; abundance: -; CDR3nt: TGTGCCAGCAGCTTGGGGACGGTAGATTATGGCTACACCTTC; CDR3aa: CASSLGTVDYGYTF
v_gene: TRBV2; len: 15; d_gene: -; j_gene: TRBJ2-7; abundance: -; CDR3nt: TGTGCCAGCAGCCTTACCACCGACTACTACTACGAGCAGTACTTC; CDR3aa: CASSLTTDYYYEQYF
v_gene: TRBV2; len: 16; d_gene: -; j_gene: TRBJ2-7; abundance: once; CDR3nt: TGTGCCAGCAGTGAAGAGGATGAGGGATCCGCCAGGGAGCAGTACTTC; CDR3aa: CASSEEDEGSAREQYF
v_gene: TRBV7-8; len: 14; d_gene: TRBD1; j_gene: TRBJ1-1; abundance: -; CDR3nt: TGTGCCAGCAGCATGGGACAGAAGAACACTGAAGCTTTCTTT; CDR3aa: CASSMGQKNTEAFF
v_gene: TRBV21-1; len: 16; d_gene: -; j_gene: TRBJ2-6; abundance: -; CDR3nt: TGTGCCAGCAGCGACAAAAAGGGCTCTGGGGCCAACGTCCTGACTTTC; CDR3aa: CASSDKKGSGANVLTF
v_gene: TRBV7-2; len: 13; d_gene: -; j_gene: TRBJ2-7; abundance: -; CDR3nt: TGTGCCAGCAGCTGGGGGCGGGAATACGAGCAGTACTTC; CDR3aa: CASSWGREYEQYF
v_gene: TRBV27; len: 14; d_gene: -; j_gene: TRBJ1-5; abundance: -; CDR3nt: TGTGCCAGCAGTACCCGTTGGGGCAATCAGCCCCAGCATTTT; CDR3aa: CASSTRWGNQPQHF
v_gene: TRBV2; len: 16; d_gene: TRBD2; j_gene: TRBJ2-5; abundance: -; CDR3nt: TGTGCCAGCCAAAAGGGGACTAGTTTTTTGTCAGAGACCCAGTACTTC; CDR3aa: CASQKGTSFLSETQYF
v_gene: TRBV5-1; len: 13; d_gene: -; j_gene: TRBJ1-1; abundance: -; CDR3nt: TGCGCCAGCGGTCAGGGCAGGAACACTGAAGCTTTCTTT; CDR3aa: CASGQGRNTEAFF
v_gene: TRBV19; len: 14; d_gene: -; j_gene: TRBJ2-1; abundance: -; CDR3nt: TGTGCCAGTACCTCCCGAGGCGGGGCAGGGATTGAGTTCTTC; CDR3aa: CASTSRGGAGIEFF
v_gene: TRBV7-2; len: 13; d_gene: -; j_gene: TRBJ1-1; abundance: -; CDR3nt: TGTGCCAGCAGCTTCTCGGGGAACACTGAAGCTTTCTTT; CDR3aa: CASSFSGNTEAFF
v_gene: TRBV2; len: 15; d_gene: TRBD2; j_gene: TRBJ2-3; abundance: -; CDR3nt: TGTGCCAGCAGTCCCAGCGGGAGCCCCCCAGATACGCAGTATTTT; CDR3aa: CASSPSGSPPDTQYF
v_gene: TRBV9; len: 14; d_gene: TRBD1; j_gene: TRBJ2-7; abundance: -; CDR3nt: TGTGCCAGCAGCTCGGGACAGGGAGCCTACGAGCAGTACTTC; CDR3aa: CASSSGQGAYEQYF
v_gene: TRBV28; len: 14; d_gene: TRBD1; j_gene: TRBJ2-7; abundance: -; CDR3nt: TGTGCCAGCAGTCCTGGGACAGGACACTACGAGCAGTACTTC; CDR3aa: CASSPGTGHYEQYF
v_gene: TRBV5-1; len: 13; d_gene: -; j_gene: TRBJ2-5; abundance: -; CDR3nt: TGCGCCAGCAGCTTTACAGGGATGGAGACCCAGTACTTC; CDR3aa: CASSFTGMETQYF
v_gene: TRBV30; len: 14; d_gene: -; j_gene: TRBJ2-5; abundance: -; CDR3nt: TGTGCCTGGAGTGTACTTGGGGGTCAAGAGACCCAGTACTTC; CDR3aa: CAWSVLGGQETQYF
v_gene: TRBV5-1; len: 16; d_gene: TRBD2; j_gene: TRBJ2-1; abundance: -; CDR3nt: TGCGCCAGCAGCTTGGGTGCTAGCGGGATTTACAATGAGCAGTTCTTC; CDR3aa: CASSLGASGIYNEQFF
v_gene: TRBV2; len: 16; d_gene: -; j_gene: TRBJ1-3; abundance: -; CDR3nt: TGTGCCAGCAGTGAAGCTCAGCCAGGGAGGCGGAACACCATATATTTT; CDR3aa: CASSEAQPGRRNTIYF
v_gene: TRBV5-6; len: 18; d_gene: -; j_gene: TRBJ1-5; abundance: -; CDR3nt: TGTGCCAGCAGCTTGGGTCAGGGAGGCGGATATAGCAATCAGCCCCAGCATTTT; CDR3aa: CASSLGQGGGYSNQPQHF
v_gene: TRBV27; len: 11; d_gene: -; j_gene: TRBJ2-1; abundance: -; CDR3nt: TGTGCCAGCAGTGGCGGGCTTGAGCAGTTCTTC; CDR3aa: CASSGGLEQFF
v_gene: TRBV4-1; len: 15; d_gene: TRBD1; j_gene: TRBJ1-1; abundance: -; CDR3nt: TGCGCCAGCAGCCAAGGAGACAGGGGGAGCACTGAAGCTTTCTTT; CDR3aa: CASSQGDRGSTEAFF
v_gene: TRBV12-5; len: 15; d_gene: TRBD1; j_gene: TRBJ2-7; abundance: -; CDR3nt: TGTGCTAGTGGTCTATCCGGGACAGGGCAGTACGAGCAGTACTTC; CDR3aa: CASGLSGTGQYEQYF
v_gene: TRBV5-1; len: 14; d_gene: TRBD1; j_gene: TRBJ2-7; abundance: -; CDR3nt: TGCGCCAGCAGCCCAGGACAGGGGGCCCACGAGCAGTACTTC; CDR3aa: CASSPGQGAHEQYF
v_gene: TRBV18; len: 15; d_gene: TRBD1; j_gene: TRBJ2-7; abundance: -; CDR3nt: TGTGCCAGCTCACCTTTTTCCGACAGGGGGTACGAGCAGTACTTC; CDR3aa: CASSPFSDRGYEQYF